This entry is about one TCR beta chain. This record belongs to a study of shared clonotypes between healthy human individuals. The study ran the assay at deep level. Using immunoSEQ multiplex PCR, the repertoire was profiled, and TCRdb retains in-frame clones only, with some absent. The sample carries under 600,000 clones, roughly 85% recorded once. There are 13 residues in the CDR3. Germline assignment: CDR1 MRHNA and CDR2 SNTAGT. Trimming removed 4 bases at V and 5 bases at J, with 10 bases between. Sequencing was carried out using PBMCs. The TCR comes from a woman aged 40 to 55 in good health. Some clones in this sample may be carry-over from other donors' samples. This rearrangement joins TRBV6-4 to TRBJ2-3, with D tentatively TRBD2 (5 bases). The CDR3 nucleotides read TGTGCCAGCAGTGCGCGGGTTCAAGATACGCAGTATTTT. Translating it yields CASSARVQDTQYF.